This TCR beta chain was captured by sequencing in a study of monozygotic twins with inflammatory bowel disease. TCRdb reprocessed the 5' RACE reads and stores each CDR3 protein as one record, lacking DNA. The table for this sample gives about 450,000 distinct CDR3 sequences. This CDR3 is 13 amino acids long. Germline V gene lookup returns CDR1 SEHNR and CDR2 FQNEAQ (reference sequence). This rearrangement joins TRBV7-9 to TRBJ1-2. The TCR was taken from a human donor with ulcerative colitis or Crohn's disease, or a healthy co-twin of an affected twin (not recorded which). Sequenced input: blood. The chain's CDR3 is CASSLRTAYGYTF. Combining the CDR3 with reference TRBV7-9 and TRBJ1-2 gives the whole variable domain DTGVSQNPRHKITKRGQNVTFRCDPISEHNRLYWYRQTLGQGPEFLTYFQNEAQLEKSRLLSDRFSAERPKGSFSTLEIQRTEQGDSAMYLCASSLRTAYGYTFGSGTRLTVV.